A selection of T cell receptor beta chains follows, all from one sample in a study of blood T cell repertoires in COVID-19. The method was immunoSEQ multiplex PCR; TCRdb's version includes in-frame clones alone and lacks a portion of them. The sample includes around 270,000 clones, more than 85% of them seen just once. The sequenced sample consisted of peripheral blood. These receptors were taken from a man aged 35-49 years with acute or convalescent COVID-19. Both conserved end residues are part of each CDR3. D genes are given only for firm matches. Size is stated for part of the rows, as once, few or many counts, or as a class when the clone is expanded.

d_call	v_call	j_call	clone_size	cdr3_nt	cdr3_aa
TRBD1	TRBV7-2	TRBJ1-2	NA	TGTGCCAGCAGCTTCGACAGGGCTGGCTACACCTTC	CASSFDRAGYTF
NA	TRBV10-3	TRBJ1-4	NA	TGTGCCACCGGACAGACAACTAATGAAAAACTGTTTTTT	CATGQTTNEKLFF
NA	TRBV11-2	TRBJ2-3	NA	TGTGCCAGCAGCTTAGCGGTAGCGTCAGATACGCAGTATTTT	CASSLAVASDTQYF
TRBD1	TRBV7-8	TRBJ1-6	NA	TGTGCCAGCAGCTTAGGGGACAGGGTGACCCTCCACTTT	CASSLGDRVTLHF
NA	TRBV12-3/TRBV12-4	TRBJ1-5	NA	TGTGCCAGAGGGAGGGAAAGCAATCAGCCCCAGCATTTT	CARGRESNQPQHF
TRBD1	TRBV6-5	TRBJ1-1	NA	TGTGCCAGCAGTAGGGGGCTGATGAACACTGAAGCTTTCTTT	CASSRGLMNTEAFF
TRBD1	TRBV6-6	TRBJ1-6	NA	TGTGCCAGCAGTTATCGGGACAGGGGGGATTCACCCCTCCACTTT	CASSYRDRGDSPLHF
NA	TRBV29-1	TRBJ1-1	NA	TGCAGCGTTGAACGGGGGATCGACACTGAAGCTTTCTTT	CSVERGIDTEAFF
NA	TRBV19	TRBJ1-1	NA	TGTGCCAGTAGTCCGGGAAGGGCCCCGAACACTGAAGCTTTCTTT	CASSPGRAPNTEAFF
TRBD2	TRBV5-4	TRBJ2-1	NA	TGTGCCGGGAGCGGGGGGGATAAGAATGAGCAGTTCTTC	CAGSGGDKNEQFF
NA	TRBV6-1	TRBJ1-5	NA	TGTGCCAGCAGTGAAGATCGGTTTCTGCCCCAGCATTTT	CASSEDRFLPQHF
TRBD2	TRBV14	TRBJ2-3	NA	TGTGCCAGCAGCCACGGACTAGCGGGGAGCACAGATACGCAGTATTTT	CASSHGLAGSTDTQYF
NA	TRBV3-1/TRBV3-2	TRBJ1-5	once	TGTGCCAGCAGTGAGAGGGATGGGTACAATCAGCCCCAGCATTTT	CASSERDGYNQPQHF
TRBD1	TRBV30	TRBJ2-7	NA	TGTGCCTGCCGGGACAGGGGCCTTATGGCGCAGTACTTC	CACRDRGLMAQYF
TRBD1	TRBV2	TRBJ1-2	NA	TGTGCCAGCACCGACAGGGCGGGCGGCTACACCTTC	CASTDRAGGYTF
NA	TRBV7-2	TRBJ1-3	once	TGTGCCAGCAGCGAGCGGGGGGGAGGTGGAAACACCATATATTTT	CASSERGGGGNTIYF
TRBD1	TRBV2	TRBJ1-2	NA	TGTGCCAGCACCGGACAGGCCAGGAATGGCTACACCTTC	CASTGQARNGYTF
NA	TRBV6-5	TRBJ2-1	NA	TGTGCCAGCAGACCGACAGGGAGGTGGGAGCAGTTCTTC	CASRPTGRWEQFF
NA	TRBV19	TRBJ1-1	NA	TGTGCCAGTAACATGGGGGGCACTGAAGCTTTCTTT	CASNMGGTEAFF
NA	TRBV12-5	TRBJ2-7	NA	TGTGCTAGTGGTTTCCAGAACGAGCAGTACTTC	CASGFQNEQYF
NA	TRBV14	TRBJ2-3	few	TGTGCCAGCAGCCCCGCTGGGGGCTTCATATGGGGTGTAAAGGCAGATACGCAGTATTTT	CASSPAGGFIWGVKADTQYF
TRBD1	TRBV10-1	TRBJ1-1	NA	TGCGCCAGCAGTCCGGGACAGAGGGACACTGAAGCTTTCTTT	CASSPGQRDTEAFF
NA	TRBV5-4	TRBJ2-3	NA	TGTGCCAGCAGCTCCGGGGATACGCAGTATTTT	CASSSGDTQYF
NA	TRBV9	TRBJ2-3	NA	TGTGCCAGCAGCCCACGGACACAATCTAGCACAGATACGCAGTATTTT	CASSPRTQSSTDTQYF
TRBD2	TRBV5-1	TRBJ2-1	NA	TGCGCCAGCAGCTTTTCACCGGGACTAGTCAAGGATGAGCAGTTCTTC	CASSFSPGLVKDEQFF
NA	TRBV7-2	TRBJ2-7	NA	TGTGCCAGCAGCCCCCAGGGGTCCGCCTACGAGCAGTACTTC	CASSPQGSAYEQYF
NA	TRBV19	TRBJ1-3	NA	TGTGCCAGTAGTATTCAATACGGGGGAAACACCATATATTTT	CASSIQYGGNTIYF
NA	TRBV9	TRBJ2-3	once	TGTGCCAGCAGCGGGGGACCAGGGGCGCAGTATTTT	CASSGGPGAQYF
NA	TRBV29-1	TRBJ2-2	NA	TGCAGCGTTGAAGATCGACGGGTGCACGGGGAGCTGTTTTTT	CSVEDRRVHGELFF
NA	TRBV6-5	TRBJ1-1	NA	TGTGCCAGCAGCGGTAGGGGAAGAAACACTGAAGCTTTCTTT	CASSGRGRNTEAFF
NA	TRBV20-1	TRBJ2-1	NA	TGCAGTGCTACAAATCCCAATGAGCAGTTCTTC	CSATNPNEQFF
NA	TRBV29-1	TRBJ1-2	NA	TGCAGCGCCTACCGGGACTCCAGCTATGGCTACACCTTC	CSAYRDSSYGYTF
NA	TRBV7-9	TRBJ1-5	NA	TGTGCCAGCACGTCCGGGGTCAATCAGCCCCAGCATTTT	CASTSGVNQPQHF
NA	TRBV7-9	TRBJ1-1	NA	TGTGCCAGCAGACCGGTCATGAACACTGAAGCTTTCTTT	CASRPVMNTEAFF
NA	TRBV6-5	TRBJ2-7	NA	TGTGCCAGCAGTAGACAGGGAGGCGAGCAGTACTTC	CASSRQGGEQYF
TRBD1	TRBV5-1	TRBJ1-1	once	TGCGCCAGCAGCTTGGCCCCGACAGGGATGAACACTGAAGCTTTCTTT	CASSLAPTGMNTEAFF
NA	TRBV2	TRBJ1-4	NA	TGTGCCAGTCTTAAGGACTGGAATGAAAAACTGTTTTTT	CASLKDWNEKLFF
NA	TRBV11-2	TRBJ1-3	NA	TGTGCCAGCAGCTTAGACAGGGTATCTGGAAACACCATATATTTT	CASSLDRVSGNTIYF
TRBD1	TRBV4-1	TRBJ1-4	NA	TGCGCCAGCAGCCTCGGGACAGGGGGCGCCTGGAATGAAAAACTGTTTTTT	CASSLGTGGAWNEKLFF
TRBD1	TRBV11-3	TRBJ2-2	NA	TGTGCCAGCAGCCGACCCACTGGACAGGGTATCGGGGAGCTGTTTTTT	CASSRPTGQGIGELFF